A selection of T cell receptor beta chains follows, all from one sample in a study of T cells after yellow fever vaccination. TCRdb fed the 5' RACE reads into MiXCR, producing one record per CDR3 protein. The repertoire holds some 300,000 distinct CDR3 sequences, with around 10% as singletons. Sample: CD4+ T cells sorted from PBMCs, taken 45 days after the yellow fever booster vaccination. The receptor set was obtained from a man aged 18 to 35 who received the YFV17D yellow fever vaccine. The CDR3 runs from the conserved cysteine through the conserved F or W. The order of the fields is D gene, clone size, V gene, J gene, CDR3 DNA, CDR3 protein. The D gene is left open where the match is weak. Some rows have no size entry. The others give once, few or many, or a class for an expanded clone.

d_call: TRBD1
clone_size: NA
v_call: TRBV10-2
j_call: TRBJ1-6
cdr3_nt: TGCGCCAGCAGGCCCACAGGGGTCAATTCACCCCTCCACTTT
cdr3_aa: CASRPTGVNSPLHF

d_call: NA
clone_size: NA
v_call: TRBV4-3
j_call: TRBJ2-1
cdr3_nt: TGCGCCAGCAGCCAAGAGCATCAGGGCCCCCAGTTCTTC
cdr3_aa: CASSQEHQGPQFF

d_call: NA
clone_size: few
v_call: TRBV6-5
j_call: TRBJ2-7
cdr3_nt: TGTGCCAGCAGTCGCACAGGTTGGAGCTCCTACGAGCAGTACTTC
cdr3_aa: CASSRTGWSSYEQYF

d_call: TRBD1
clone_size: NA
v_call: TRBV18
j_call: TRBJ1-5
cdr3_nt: TGTGCCAGCTCACCTGATGGGACAGTTAATCAGCCCCAGCATTTT
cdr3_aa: CASSPDGTVNQPQHF

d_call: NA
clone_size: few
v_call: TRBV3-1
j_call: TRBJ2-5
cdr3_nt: TGTGCCAGCAGCCAAGGAGGGCGGACTACCCAGTACTTC
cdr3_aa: CASSQGGRTTQYF

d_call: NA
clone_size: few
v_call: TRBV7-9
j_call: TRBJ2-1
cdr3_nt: TGTGCCAGCAGCCCCCAGGGGGGGGGCCTGAATGAGCAGTTCTTC
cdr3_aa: CASSPQGGGLNEQFF

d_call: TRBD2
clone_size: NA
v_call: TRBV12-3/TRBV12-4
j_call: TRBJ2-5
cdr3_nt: TGTGCCAGCAACCCAGGGGCCAGCGGGGGGGAAGAGACCCAGTACTTC
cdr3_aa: CASNPGASGGEETQYF

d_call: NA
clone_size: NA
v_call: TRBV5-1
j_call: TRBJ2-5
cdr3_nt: TGCGCCAGCAGCTTCACGGGGTCCCCCCAAGAGACCCAGTACTTC
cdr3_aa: CASSFTGSPQETQYF

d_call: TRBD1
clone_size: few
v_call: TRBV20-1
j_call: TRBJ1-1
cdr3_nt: TGCAGTGCTAGGACAGGGTCGATGAACACTGAAGCTTTCTTT
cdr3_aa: CSARTGSMNTEAFF

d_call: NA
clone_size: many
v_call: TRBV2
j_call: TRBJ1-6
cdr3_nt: TGTGCCAGCGGTTACCGGGACGGGAATTCACCCCTCCACTTT
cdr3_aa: CASGYRDGNSPLHF

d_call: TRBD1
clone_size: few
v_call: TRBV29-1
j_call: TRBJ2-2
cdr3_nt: TGCAGCGTTCGAGGGACAGTGAACACCGGGGAGCTGTTTTTT
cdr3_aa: CSVRGTVNTGELFF